The clone carrying this T cell receptor (beta chain) was found once. Antigen: not known. The PCR used 60 Vbeta and 13 Jbeta primers. Repertoires were generated with immunoSEQ multiplex PCR, while TCRdb's copy carries only in-frame clones and drops some. Found here are some 70,000 clones, around three quarters of them singletons; the top ten hold under 6.5%. The sample comes from a study of cytomegalovirus exposure and HLA in healthy donors. Trimming took off 1 base at V and 4 bases at J, with 7 bases between the two ends. The CDR3 has 14 amino acids. Looked up from germline, CDR1 is SGHVS and CDR2 is FQNEAQ. The study, taken as a whole, reports: TCR beta V- and J-gene trimming, according to a later analysis, was linked to a missense DCLRE1C variant.

Sequencing input: PBMCs. The clonotype originates from a man between 50 and 59 years old in good health and CMV-seronegative. The chain has TRBV7-8 and TRBJ1-4; D is uncertain. The CDR3 loop reads CASSLGGFNEKLFF. The DNA of the CDR3 is TGTGCCAGCAGCTTAGGAGGGTTTAATGAAAAACTGTTTTTT. The variable domain in full, completed from reference TRBV7-8 and TRBJ1-4, reads GAGVSQSPRYKVAKRGQDVALRCDPISGHVSLFWYQQALGQGPEFLTYFQNEAQLDKSGLPSDRFFAERPEGSVSTLKIQRTQQEDSAVYLCASSLGGFNEKLFFGSGTQLSVL.